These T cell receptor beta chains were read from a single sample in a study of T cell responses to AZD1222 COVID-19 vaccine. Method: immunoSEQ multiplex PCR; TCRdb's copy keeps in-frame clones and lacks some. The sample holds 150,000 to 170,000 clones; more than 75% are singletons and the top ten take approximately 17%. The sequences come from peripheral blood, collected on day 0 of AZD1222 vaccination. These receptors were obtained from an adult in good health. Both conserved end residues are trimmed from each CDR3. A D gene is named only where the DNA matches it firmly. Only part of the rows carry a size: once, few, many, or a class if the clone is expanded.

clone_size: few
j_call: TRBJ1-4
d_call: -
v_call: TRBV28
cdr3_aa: ASSFVSGGNEKLF

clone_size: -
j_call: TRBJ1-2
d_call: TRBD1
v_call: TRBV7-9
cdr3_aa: ATRTTDRAYGYT

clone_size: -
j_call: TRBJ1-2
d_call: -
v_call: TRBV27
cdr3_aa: ASSSGGRGIRGYT

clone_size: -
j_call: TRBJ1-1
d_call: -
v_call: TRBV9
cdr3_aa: ASSAGPENTEAF

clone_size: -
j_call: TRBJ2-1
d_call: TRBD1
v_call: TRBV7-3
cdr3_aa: ASSLRGKRQGVGPSYAEQF

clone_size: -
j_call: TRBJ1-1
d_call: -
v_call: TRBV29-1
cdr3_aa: SVESRGDGTGNTEAF

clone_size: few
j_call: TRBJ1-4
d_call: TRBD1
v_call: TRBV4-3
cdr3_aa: ASSQERGAGGGFKLF

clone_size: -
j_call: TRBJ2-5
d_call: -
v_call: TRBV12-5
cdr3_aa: ASGLNGETQY

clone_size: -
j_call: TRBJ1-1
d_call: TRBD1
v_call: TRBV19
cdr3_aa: ATRADRGTEAF

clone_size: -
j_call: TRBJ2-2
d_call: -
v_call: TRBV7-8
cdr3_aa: ASSLVEFLNTGELF

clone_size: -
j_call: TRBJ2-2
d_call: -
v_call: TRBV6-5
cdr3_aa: ASRRRQAATGELF

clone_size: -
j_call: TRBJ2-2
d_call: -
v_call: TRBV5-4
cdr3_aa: ASSKPGTQPPQGGELF

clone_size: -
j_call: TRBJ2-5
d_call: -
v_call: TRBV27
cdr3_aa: ASSLAGGLGETQY

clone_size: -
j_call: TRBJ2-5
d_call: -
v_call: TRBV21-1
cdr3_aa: ASRRDRVQETQY

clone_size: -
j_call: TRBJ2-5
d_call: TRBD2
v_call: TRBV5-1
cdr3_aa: ASSMGTNQETQY

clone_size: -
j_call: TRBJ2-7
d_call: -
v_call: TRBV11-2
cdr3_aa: ASSQVRATAWEQY

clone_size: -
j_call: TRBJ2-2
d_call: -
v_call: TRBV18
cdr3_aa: ASSQYTGELF

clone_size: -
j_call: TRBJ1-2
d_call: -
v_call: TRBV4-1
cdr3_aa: ASSQDESGYT

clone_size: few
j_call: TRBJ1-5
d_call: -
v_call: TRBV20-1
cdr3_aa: SASGVSGSQQPQH

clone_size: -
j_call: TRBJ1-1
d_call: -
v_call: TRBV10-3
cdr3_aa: AISELGVRTEAF

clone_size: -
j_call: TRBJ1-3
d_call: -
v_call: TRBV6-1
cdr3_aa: ASSEVNGSGNTIY

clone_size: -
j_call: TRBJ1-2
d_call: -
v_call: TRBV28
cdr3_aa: ASSGRTGDYGYT

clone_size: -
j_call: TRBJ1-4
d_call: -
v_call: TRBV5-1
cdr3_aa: ASSSPPQGKLF

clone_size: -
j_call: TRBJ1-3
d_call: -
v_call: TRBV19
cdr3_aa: ASSMQGEAGNTIY

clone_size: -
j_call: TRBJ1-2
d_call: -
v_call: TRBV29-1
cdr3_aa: SVVERNYGYT

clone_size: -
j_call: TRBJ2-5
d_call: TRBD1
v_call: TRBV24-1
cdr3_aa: ATSDPTGRGETQY

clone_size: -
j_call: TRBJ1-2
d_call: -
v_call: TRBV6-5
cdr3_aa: ASRTPGYYGYT

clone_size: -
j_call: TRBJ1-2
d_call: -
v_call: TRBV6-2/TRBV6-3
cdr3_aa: ASSLRAPGYYGYT

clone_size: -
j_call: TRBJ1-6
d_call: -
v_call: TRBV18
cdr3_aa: ASSPKFRDGYNSPLH

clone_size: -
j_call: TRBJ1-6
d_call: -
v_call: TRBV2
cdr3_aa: ASSRGDGSPLH

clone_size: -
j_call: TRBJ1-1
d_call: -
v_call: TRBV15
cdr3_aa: ATSTGVNTEAF

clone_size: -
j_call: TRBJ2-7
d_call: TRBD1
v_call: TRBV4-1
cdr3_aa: ASSHSDRADYEQY

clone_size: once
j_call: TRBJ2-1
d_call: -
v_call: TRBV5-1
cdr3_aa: ASSLGQGGSGQSEQF

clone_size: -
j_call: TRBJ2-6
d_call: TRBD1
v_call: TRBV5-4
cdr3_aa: ASSLGTGGANVLT

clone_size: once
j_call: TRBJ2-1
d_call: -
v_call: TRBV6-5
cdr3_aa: ASSYGGHNEQF

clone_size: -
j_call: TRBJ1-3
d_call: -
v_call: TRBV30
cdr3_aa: AWVRSSGNTIY

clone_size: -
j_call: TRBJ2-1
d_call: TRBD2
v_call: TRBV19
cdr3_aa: ASSTASGGFPGEQF

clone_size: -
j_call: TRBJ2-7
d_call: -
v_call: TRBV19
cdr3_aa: ASRGPSYEQY

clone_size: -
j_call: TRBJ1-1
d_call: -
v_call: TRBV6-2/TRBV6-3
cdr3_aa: ASSLRGDRTEAF

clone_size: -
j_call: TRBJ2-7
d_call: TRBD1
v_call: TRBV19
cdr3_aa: ASSILVGQGESEQY

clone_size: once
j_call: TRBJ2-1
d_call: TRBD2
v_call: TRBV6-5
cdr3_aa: ASRTFTSARNEQF

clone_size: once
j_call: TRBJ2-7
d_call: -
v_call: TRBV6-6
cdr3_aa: ASSYRAYEQY

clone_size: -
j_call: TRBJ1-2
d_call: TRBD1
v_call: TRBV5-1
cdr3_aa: ASSLAGQEPYGYT

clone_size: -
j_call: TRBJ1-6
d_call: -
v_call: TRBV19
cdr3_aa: ASLRDARYNSPLH

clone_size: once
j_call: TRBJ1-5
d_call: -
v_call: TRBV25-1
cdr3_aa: ASRGENQPQH

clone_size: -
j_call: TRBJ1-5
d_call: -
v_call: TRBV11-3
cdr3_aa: ASSLHEDQPQH

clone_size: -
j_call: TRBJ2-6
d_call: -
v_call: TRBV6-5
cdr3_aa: ASRLGGPGANVLT

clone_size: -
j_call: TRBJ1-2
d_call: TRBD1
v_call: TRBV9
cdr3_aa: ASSAGQAYGYT

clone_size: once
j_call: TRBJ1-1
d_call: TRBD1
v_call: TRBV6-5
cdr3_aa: ASRQGITEAF

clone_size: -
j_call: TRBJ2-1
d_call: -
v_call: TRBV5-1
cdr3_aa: ASSLAASASYNEQF

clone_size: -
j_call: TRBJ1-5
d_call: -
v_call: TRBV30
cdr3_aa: AWTPTAWGNQPQH

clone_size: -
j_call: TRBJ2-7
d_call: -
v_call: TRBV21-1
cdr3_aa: ASSKVMDRGIAEQY

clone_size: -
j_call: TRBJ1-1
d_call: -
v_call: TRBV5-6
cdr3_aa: ASSTTANTEAF

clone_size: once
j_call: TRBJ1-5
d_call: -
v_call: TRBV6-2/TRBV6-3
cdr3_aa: ASSYSLSDRRVSNQPQH

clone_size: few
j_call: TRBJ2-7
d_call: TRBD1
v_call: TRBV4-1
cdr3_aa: ASSYDGTGNYEQY

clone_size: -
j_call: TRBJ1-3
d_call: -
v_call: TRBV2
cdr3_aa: ASSEAEVWNTIY

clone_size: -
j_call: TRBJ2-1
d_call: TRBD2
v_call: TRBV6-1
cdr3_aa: ASSERGGTSSYNEQF

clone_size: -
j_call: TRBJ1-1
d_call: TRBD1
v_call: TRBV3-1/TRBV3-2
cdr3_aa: ATVDRAHTEAF

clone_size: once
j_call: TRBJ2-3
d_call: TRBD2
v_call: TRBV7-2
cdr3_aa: ARSSGGWGTQY